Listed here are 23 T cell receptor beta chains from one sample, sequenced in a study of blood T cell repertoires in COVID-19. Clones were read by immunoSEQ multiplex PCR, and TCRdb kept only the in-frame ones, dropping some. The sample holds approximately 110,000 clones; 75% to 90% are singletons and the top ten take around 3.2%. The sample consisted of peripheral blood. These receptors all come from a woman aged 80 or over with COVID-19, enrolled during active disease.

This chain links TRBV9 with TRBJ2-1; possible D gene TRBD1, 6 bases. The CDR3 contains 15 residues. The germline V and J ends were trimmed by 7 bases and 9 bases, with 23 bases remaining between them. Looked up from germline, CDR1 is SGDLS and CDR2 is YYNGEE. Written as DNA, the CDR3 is TGTGCCAGCTCCAGAAACCCGGCTAGAGGGGGTGAGCAGTTCTTC. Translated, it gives CASSRNPARGGEQFF.

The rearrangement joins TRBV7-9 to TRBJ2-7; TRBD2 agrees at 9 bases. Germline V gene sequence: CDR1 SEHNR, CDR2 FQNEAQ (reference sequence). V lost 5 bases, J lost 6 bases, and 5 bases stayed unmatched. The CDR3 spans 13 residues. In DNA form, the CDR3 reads TGTGCCAGCAGCGGTAGCGGGAGAGGCGAGCAGTACTTC. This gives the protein CASSGSGRGEQYF.

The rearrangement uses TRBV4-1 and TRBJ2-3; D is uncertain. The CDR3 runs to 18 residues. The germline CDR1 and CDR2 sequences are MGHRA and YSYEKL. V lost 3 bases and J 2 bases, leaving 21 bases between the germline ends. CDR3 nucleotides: TGCGCCAGCAGCCACCCTAGTAACGCGGCTCCTTTCACAGATACGCAGTATTTT. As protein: CASSHPSNAAPFTDTQYF.

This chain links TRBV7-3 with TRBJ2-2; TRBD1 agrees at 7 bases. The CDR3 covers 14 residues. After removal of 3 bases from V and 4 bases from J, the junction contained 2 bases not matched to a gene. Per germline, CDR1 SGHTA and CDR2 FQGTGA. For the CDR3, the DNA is TGTGCCAGCAGCTTGGGACAGAGCACCGGGGAGCTGTTTTTT. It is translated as CASSLGQSTGELFF.

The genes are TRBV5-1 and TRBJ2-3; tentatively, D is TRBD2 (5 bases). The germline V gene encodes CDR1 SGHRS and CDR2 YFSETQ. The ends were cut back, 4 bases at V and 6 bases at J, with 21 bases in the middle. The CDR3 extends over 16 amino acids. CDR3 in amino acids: CASSPEPNGVGDTQYF. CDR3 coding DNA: TGCGCCAGCAGCCCGGAACCTAACGGGGTCGGGGATACGCAGTATTTT.

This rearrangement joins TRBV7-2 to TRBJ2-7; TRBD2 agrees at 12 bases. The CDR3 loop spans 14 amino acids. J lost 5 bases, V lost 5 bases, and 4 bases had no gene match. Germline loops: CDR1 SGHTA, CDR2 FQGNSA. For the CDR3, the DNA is TGTGCCAGCAGCCGGAGGACTAGCGGGAACGAGCAGTACTTC. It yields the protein CASSRRTSGNEQYF.

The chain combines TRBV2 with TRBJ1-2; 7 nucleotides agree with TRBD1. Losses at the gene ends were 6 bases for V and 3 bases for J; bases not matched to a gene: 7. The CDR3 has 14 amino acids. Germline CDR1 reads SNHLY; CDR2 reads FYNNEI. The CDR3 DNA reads TGTGCCAGCAGGGAGGGGGACAGATACTATGGCTACACCTTC. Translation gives CASREGDRYYGYTF.

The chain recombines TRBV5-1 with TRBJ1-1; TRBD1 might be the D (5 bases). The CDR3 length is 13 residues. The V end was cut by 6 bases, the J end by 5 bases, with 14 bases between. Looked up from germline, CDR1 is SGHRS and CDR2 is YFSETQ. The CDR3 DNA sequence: TGCGCCAGCACGGACCCGGGGGGGACTGAAGCTTTCTTT. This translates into CASTDPGGTEAFF. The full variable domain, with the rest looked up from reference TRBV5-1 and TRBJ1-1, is KAGVTQTPRYLIKTRGQQVTLSCSPISGHRSVSWYQQTPGQGLQFLFEYFSETQRNKGNFPGRFSGRQFSNSRSEMNVSTLELGDSALYLCASTDPGGTEAFFGQGTRLTVV.

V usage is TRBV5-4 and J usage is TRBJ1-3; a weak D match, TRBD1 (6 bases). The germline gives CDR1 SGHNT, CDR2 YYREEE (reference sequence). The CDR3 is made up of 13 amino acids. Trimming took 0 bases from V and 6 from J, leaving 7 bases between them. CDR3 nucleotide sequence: TGTGCCAGCAGCTTGGACAGGGTAAACACCATATATTTT. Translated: CASSLDRVNTIYF.

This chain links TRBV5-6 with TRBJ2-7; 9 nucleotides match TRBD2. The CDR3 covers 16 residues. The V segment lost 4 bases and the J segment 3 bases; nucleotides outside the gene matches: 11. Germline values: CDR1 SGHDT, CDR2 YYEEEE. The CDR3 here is CASSLSWASGIYEQYF. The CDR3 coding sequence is TGTGCCAGCAGCCTCTCCTGGGCTAGCGGGATCTACGAGCAGTACTTC.

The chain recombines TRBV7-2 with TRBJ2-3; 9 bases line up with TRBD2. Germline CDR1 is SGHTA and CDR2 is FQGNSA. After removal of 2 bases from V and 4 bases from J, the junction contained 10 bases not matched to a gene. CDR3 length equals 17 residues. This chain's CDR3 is CASSLNPLGTSPDTQYF. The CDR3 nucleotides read TGTGCCAGCAGCTTAAACCCGCTTGGGACTAGCCCAGATACGCAGTATTTT.

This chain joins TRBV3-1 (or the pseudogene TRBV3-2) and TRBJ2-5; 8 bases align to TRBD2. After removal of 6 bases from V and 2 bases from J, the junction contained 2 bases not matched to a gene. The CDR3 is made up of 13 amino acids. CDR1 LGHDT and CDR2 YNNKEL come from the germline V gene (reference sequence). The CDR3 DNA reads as TGTGCCAGCAGTACGGGGGGGCAAGAGACCCAGTACTTC. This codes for CASSTGGQETQYF.

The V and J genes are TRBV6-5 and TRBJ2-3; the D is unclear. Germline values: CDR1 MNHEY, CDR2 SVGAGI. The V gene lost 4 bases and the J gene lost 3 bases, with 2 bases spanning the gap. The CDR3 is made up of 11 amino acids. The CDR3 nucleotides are TGTGCCAGCAGTTCAACAGATACGCAGTATTTT. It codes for CASSSTDTQYF.

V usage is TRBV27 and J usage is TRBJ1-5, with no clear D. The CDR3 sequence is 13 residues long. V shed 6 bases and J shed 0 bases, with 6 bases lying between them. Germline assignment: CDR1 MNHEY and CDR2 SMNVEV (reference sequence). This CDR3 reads CASSGYSNQPQHF. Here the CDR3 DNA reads TGTGCCAGCAGCGGGTATAGCAATCAGCCCCAGCATTTT.

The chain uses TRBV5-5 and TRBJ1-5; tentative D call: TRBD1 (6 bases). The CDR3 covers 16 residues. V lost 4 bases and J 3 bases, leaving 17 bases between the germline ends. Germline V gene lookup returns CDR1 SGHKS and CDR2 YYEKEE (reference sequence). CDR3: CASSRTGAGVNQPQHF. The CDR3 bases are TGTGCCAGCAGCCGAACCGGGGCAGGGGTCAATCAGCCCCAGCATTTT. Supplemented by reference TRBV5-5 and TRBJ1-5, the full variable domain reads DAGVTQSPTHLIKTRGQQVTLRCSPISGHKSVSWYQQVLGQGPQFIFQYYEKEERGRGNFPDRFSARQFPNYSSELNVNALLLGDSALYLCASSRTGAGVNQPQHFGDGTRLSIL.

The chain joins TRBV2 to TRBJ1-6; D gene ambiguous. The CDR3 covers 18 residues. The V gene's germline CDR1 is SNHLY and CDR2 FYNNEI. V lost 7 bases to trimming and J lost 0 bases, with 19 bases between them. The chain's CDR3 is CASTDGGGASSYNSPLHF. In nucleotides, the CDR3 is TGTGCCAGCACGGATGGTGGAGGCGCGAGCTCCTATAATTCACCCCTCCACTTT.

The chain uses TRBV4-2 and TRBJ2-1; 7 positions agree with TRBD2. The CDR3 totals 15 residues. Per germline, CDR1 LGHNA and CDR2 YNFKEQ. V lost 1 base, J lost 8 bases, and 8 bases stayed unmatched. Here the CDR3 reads CASSQVAGVGDEQFF. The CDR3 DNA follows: TGTGCCAGCAGCCAAGTTGCGGGAGTAGGGGATGAGCAGTTCTTC.

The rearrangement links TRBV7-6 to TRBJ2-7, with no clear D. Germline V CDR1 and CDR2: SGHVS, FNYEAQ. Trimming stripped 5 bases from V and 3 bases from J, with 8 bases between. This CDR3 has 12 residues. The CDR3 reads CASSDDIYEQYF. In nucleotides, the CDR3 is TGTGCCAGCAGCGATGACATCTACGAGCAGTACTTC.

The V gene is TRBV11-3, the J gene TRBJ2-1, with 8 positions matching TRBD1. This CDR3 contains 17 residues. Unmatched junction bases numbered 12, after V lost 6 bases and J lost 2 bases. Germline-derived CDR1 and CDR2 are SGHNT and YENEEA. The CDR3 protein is CASSYQGAGTTYNEQFF. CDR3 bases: TGTGCCAGCAGTTACCAGGGGGCAGGGACGACCTACAATGAGCAGTTCTTC.

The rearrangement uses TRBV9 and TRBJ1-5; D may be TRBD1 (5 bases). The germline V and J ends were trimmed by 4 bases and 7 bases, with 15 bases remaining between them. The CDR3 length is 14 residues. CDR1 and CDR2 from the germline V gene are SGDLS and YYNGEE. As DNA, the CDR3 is TGTGCCAGCAGCCCCACGGTGGGGGGGCAGCCCCAGCATTTT. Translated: CASSPTVGGQPQHF.

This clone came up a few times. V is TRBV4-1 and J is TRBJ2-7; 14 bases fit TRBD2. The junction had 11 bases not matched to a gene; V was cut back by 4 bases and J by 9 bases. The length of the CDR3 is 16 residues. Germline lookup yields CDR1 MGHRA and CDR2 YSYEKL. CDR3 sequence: CASSLGLAGDFHGQYF. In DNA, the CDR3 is TGCGCCAGCAGCCTGGGACTAGCGGGAGACTTCCATGGGCAGTACTTC.

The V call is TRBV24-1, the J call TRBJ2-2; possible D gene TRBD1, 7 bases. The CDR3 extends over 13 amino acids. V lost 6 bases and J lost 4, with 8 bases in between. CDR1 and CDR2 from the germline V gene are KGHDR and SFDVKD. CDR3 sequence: CATSQGGTGELFF. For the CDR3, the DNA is TGTGCCACCAGTCAGGGGGGCACCGGGGAGCTGTTTTTT.

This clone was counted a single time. The CDR3 loop reads CASSLKPGQTNEKLFF. CDR3 sequence (DNA): TGTGCCAGCAGCTTGAAACCGGGACAGACCAATGAAAAACTGTTTTTT. V and J are TRBV7-6 and TRBJ1-4; 7 positions agree with TRBD1. The CDR3 consists of 16 residues. CDR1 is SGHVS, CDR2 FNYEAQ, per germline. V was clipped by 3 bases and J by 5 bases; unmatched bases: 9.